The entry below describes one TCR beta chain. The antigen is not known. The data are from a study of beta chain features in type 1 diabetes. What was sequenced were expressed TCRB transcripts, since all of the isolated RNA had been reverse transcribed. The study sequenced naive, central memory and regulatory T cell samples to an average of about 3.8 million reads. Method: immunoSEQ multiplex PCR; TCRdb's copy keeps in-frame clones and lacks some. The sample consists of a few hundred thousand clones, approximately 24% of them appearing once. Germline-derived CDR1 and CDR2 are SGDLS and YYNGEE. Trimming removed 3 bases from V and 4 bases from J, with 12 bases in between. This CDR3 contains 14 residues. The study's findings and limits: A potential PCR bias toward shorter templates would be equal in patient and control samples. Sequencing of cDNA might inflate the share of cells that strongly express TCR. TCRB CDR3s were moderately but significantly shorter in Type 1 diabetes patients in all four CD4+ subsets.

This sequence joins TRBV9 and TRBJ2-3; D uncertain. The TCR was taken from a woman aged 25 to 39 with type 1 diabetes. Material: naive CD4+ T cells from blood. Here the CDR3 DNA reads TGTGCCAGCAGCGCGGAATCCCGGGCAGATACGCAGTATTTT. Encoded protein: CASSAESRADTQYF. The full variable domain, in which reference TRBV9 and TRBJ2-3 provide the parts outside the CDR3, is DSGVTQTPKHLITATGQRVTLRCSPRSGDLSVYWYQQSLDQGLQFLIQYYNGEERAKGNILERFSAQQFPDLHSELNLSSLELGDSALYFCASSAESRADTQYFGPGTRLTVL.